This T cell receptor beta chain was captured by sequencing in a study of blood T cell repertoires in COVID-19. Method: immunoSEQ multiplex PCR; TCRdb's copy keeps in-frame clones and lacks some. This table has a few hundred thousand clones, roughly 85% appearing once. V was shortened by 3 bases and J by 4 bases, with 6 bases between the two germline ends. The CDR3 has 12 amino acids. The sequencing sample was made of PBMCs or T cells enriched from blood (not recorded which). The chain combines TRBV12-3 or TRBV12-4 with TRBJ1-2; D is undetermined. This TCR came from a woman in her thirties who had recovered from COVID-19. The CDR3 spells CASSLLGYGYTF. The CDR3 bases are TGTGCCAGCAGTTTGCTAGGCTATGGCTACACCTTC.